This T cell receptor beta chain was found in a study of T cell repertoires in cytomegalovirus infection. Germline CDR1 is SGHNT and CDR2 is YENEEA. The CDR3 has 14 residues. V lost 1 base to trimming and J lost 2 bases, with 7 bases between them. This clonotype was recorded at least ten times. MiXCR, applied by TCRdb to the reads, yields one record per CDR3 protein. Here the sample spans a few hundred thousand distinct CDR3 sequences, roughly 18% being singletons. The rearrangement links TRBV11-3 to TRBJ2-3; D gene ambiguous. The TCR sequence derives from a human donor in good health (CMV status not recorded). Some clones in this sample may be carry-over from other donors' samples. Material for sequencing was PBMCs. The CDR3 region has the DNA TGTGCCAGCAGCTTAGGGCGGTCCACAGATACGCAGTATTTT. Its protein is CASSLGRSTDTQYF.